The 18 T cell receptor beta chains below come from one sample, sequenced in a study of identical twins. Each CDR3 protein is one row after TCRdb ran MiXCR on the 5' RACE reads. The top ten hold 4% to 5.5% of the sample, which has hundreds of thousands of distinct CDR3 sequences, about 20% seen once. These data were also reused for a study on T cells expressing NK-cell markers.

Input material: PBMCs. The receptors shown here come from a woman younger than 30 in good health.

Only a few counts were recorded for this clonotype. This chain joins TRBV18 and TRBJ2-7; D is unclear. The CDR3 consists of 14 residues. V was cut by 0 bases and J by 2 bases, with 8 bases left in between. CDR1 KGHSH and CDR2 LQKENI come from the germline V gene. CDR3: CASSPPSRTYEQYF. The CDR3 DNA reads TGTGCCAGCTCACCACCGAGCAGGACCTACGAGCAGTACTTC.

The rearrangement joins TRBV7-9 to TRBJ1-1, with D possibly being TRBD1 (6 bases). This CDR3 contains 13 residues. The germline V and J ends were trimmed by 4 bases and 4 bases, with 10 bases remaining between them. Germline values: CDR1 SEHNR, CDR2 FQNEAQ (reference sequence). The CDR3 DNA reads TGTGCCAGCAGCTCACAGGGACCCACTGAAGCTTTCTTT. Translated: CASSSQGPTEAFF.

CDR3 DNA sequence: TGTGCCAGCAGCCCAGAATGGGCCCTGGAGGATGAGCAGTTCTTC. This sequence encodes CASSPEWALEDEQFF. V is TRBV9 and J is TRBJ2-1, with D maybe TRBD2 (5 bases). Germline CDR1 and CDR2: SGDLS and YYNGEE. V shed 4 bases and J shed 8 bases, with 19 bases lying between them. This CDR3 is built from 15 residues.

This clonotype was seen a few times. The rearrangement joins TRBV10-2 to TRBJ2-1; no clear D gene. The CDR3 extends over 11 amino acids. The germline V and J ends were trimmed by 4 bases and 10 bases, with 8 bases remaining between them. Germline CDR1 WSHSY, CDR2 SAAADI. CDR3 DNA: TGCGCCAGCAGTGTAATTAGCGAGCAGTTCTTC. Protein sequence: CASSVISEQFF.

The genes are TRBV10-3 and TRBJ2-7, with a weak D call TRBD1 (6 bases). V dropped 3 bases and J dropped 3 bases, with 18 bases sitting between them. The CDR3 sequence is 16 residues long. CDR1 and CDR2 from the germline V gene are ENHRY and SYGVKD. CDR3: CAISDPGRGTNYEQYF. The DNA of the CDR3 is TGTGCCATCAGTGACCCCGGTAGGGGGACAAACTACGAGCAGTACTTC.

This clonotype came up a few times. The V gene is TRBV9, the J gene TRBJ2-3; possibly TRBD1 or TRBD2 for D (5 bases each). The germline V gene has CDR1 SGDLS and CDR2 YYNGEE. The CDR3 consists of 12 residues. The V end was cut by 4 bases, the J end by 6 bases, with 9 bases between. CDR3 DNA: TGTGCCAGCAGCAGAAGGGACGATACGCAGTATTTT. Amino acid sequence: CASSRRDDTQYF.

The chain combines TRBV5-1 with TRBJ2-2, with TRBD2 matching 9 bases. Looked up from germline, CDR1 is SGHRS and CDR2 is YFSETQ. This CDR3 is 16 amino acids long. V shed 3 bases, J shed 2 bases, and the junction held 5 bases outside the gene matches. The chain's CDR3 is CASSSKLAGNTGELFF. In nucleotides, the CDR3 is TGCGCCAGCAGCTCCAAACTAGCGGGCAACACCGGGGAGCTGTTTTTT.

This clonotype was detected many times. This chain uses TRBV20-1 with TRBJ2-1; D is unclear. This CDR3 is 15 amino acids long. From germline, CDR1 is DFQATT and CDR2 SNEGSKA (reference sequence). V lost 1 base and J lost 3, with 13 bases in between. The CDR3 bases are TGCAGTGCTAGAGCCATAGGGCTAGACTACAATGAGCAGTTCTTC. Protein: CSARAIGLDYNEQFF.

This clonotype has just a few counts. As DNA, the CDR3 is TGTGCCAGCAGTTCCGGGACAGGGGCGAGGGAGCAGTACTTC. It codes for CASSSGTGAREQYF. The gene calls are TRBV12-3 or TRBV12-4 and TRBJ2-7; 10 bases align to TRBD1. V lost 4 bases and J lost 7; bases outside the gene matches: 7. This CDR3 is 14 amino acids long.

The chain couples TRBV2 to TRBJ2-2, with D maybe TRBD1 (6 bases). CDR1 is SNHLY and CDR2 is FYNNEI in the germline V gene. This CDR3 comprises 16 residues. The V end lost 10 bases, the J end lost 0 bases, and 18 bases lay between the germline ends. CDR3 in DNA: TGTGCCAACGTGAGGGGGTCAGGACCGAACACCGGGGAGCTGTTTTTT. Translating it yields CANVRGSGPNTGELFF.

The chain couples TRBV12-3 or TRBV12-4 to TRBJ1-2; 7 bases align to TRBD1. The CDR3 is made up of 14 amino acids. V gave up 5 bases and J gave up 6 bases; unmatched junction bases: 9. The CDR3 DNA is TGTGCCAGCAGTACCCGCACAGGGGCGAATGGCTACACCTTC. Residues: CASSTRTGANGYTF.

In this sample, this clonotype turned up many times. The chain employs TRBV7-2 and TRBJ1-2; no definite D call. Trimming pared 6 bases from V and 4 bases from J, leaving 6 bases between. The CDR3 covers 11 residues. CDR1 and CDR2 (germline): SGHTA, FQGNSA. CDR3 in DNA: TGTGCCAGCAGTATCAGCTATGGCTACACCTTC. It codes for CASSISYGYTF.

The V call is TRBV7-9, the J call TRBJ2-2; D is ambiguous. Germline values: CDR1 SEHNR, CDR2 FQNEAQ (reference sequence). Trimming removed 2 bases at V and 1 base at J, with 14 bases between. This CDR3 is 17 amino acids long. DNA for the CDR3: TGTGCCAGCAGCTTAAGTTTTGACGCTTTGAACACCGGGGAGCTGTTTTTT. This encodes CASSLSFDALNTGELFF. The full variable domain, in which reference TRBV7-9 and TRBJ2-2 provide the parts outside the CDR3, is DTGVSQNPRHKITKRGQNVTFRCDPISEHNRLYWYRQTLGQGPEFLTYFQNEAQLEKSRLLSDRFSAERPKGSFSTLEIQRTEQGDSAMYLCASSLSFDALNTGELFFGEGSRLTVL.

This clonotype was found many times. Germline is not matched at one junction end, which may reflect a read error. This sequence joins TRBV5-1 and TRBJ2-5, with 12 nucleotides matching TRBD2. This CDR3 region has 15 residues. Germline loops: CDR1 SGHRS, CDR2 YFSETQ. Here the CDR3 DNA reads TGTGCCAGCAGCTTGGGACTAGCGGGCCAAGAGACCCAGTACTTC. Protein product: CASSLGLAGQETQYF. Complete variable domain (other parts from reference TRBV5-1 and TRBJ2-5): KAGVTQTPRYLIKTRGQQVTLSCSPISGHRSVSWYQQTPGQGLQFLFEYFSETQRNKGNFPGRFSGRQFSNSRSEMNVSTLELGDSALYLCASSLGLAGQETQYFGPGTRLLVL.

This clonotype has a handful of counts. The chain couples TRBV12-3 or TRBV12-4 to TRBJ1-4, with 9 nucleotides matching TRBD1. This CDR3 is 14 amino acids long. With V trimmed by 2 bases and J by 8 bases, 3 bases remained unmatched. The CDR3 reads CASSLQGTGEKLFF. Written as DNA, the CDR3 is TGTGCCAGCAGTTTACAGGGGACAGGGGAAAAACTGTTTTTT.

CDR3 protein: CATSRQGIEQFF. The CDR3 nucleotides read TGTGCCACCAGCAGACAGGGTATTGAGCAGTTCTTC. This chain uses TRBV15 with TRBJ2-1; a possible D gene is TRBD1 (5 bases). Germline lookup yields CDR1 LNHNV and CDR2 YYDKDF (reference sequence). V dropped 2 bases and J dropped 9 bases, with 8 bases sitting between them. CDR3 length: 12 amino acids.

This clonotype was picked up many times. The chain has TRBV20-1 and TRBJ2-3; D unresolved. The V end was cut by 7 bases, the J end by 0 bases, with 8 bases between. This CDR3 region has 12 residues. Germline V gene sequence: CDR1 DFQATT, CDR2 SNEGSKA (reference sequence). CDR3 residues: CSGSASTDTQYF. The CDR3 nucleotides are TGCAGTGGGAGTGCTAGCACAGATACGCAGTATTTT.

This clonotype came up a few times. This chain uses TRBV12-3 or TRBV12-4 with TRBJ1-5; a weak D match, TRBD1 (6 bases). The CDR3 totals 15 residues. V gave up 5 bases and J gave up 5 bases, with 16 bases separating them. This CDR3 is CASSPSSTGYQPQHF. The CDR3 DNA reads as TGTGCCAGCAGTCCGAGCTCGACAGGATATCAGCCCCAGCATTTT.